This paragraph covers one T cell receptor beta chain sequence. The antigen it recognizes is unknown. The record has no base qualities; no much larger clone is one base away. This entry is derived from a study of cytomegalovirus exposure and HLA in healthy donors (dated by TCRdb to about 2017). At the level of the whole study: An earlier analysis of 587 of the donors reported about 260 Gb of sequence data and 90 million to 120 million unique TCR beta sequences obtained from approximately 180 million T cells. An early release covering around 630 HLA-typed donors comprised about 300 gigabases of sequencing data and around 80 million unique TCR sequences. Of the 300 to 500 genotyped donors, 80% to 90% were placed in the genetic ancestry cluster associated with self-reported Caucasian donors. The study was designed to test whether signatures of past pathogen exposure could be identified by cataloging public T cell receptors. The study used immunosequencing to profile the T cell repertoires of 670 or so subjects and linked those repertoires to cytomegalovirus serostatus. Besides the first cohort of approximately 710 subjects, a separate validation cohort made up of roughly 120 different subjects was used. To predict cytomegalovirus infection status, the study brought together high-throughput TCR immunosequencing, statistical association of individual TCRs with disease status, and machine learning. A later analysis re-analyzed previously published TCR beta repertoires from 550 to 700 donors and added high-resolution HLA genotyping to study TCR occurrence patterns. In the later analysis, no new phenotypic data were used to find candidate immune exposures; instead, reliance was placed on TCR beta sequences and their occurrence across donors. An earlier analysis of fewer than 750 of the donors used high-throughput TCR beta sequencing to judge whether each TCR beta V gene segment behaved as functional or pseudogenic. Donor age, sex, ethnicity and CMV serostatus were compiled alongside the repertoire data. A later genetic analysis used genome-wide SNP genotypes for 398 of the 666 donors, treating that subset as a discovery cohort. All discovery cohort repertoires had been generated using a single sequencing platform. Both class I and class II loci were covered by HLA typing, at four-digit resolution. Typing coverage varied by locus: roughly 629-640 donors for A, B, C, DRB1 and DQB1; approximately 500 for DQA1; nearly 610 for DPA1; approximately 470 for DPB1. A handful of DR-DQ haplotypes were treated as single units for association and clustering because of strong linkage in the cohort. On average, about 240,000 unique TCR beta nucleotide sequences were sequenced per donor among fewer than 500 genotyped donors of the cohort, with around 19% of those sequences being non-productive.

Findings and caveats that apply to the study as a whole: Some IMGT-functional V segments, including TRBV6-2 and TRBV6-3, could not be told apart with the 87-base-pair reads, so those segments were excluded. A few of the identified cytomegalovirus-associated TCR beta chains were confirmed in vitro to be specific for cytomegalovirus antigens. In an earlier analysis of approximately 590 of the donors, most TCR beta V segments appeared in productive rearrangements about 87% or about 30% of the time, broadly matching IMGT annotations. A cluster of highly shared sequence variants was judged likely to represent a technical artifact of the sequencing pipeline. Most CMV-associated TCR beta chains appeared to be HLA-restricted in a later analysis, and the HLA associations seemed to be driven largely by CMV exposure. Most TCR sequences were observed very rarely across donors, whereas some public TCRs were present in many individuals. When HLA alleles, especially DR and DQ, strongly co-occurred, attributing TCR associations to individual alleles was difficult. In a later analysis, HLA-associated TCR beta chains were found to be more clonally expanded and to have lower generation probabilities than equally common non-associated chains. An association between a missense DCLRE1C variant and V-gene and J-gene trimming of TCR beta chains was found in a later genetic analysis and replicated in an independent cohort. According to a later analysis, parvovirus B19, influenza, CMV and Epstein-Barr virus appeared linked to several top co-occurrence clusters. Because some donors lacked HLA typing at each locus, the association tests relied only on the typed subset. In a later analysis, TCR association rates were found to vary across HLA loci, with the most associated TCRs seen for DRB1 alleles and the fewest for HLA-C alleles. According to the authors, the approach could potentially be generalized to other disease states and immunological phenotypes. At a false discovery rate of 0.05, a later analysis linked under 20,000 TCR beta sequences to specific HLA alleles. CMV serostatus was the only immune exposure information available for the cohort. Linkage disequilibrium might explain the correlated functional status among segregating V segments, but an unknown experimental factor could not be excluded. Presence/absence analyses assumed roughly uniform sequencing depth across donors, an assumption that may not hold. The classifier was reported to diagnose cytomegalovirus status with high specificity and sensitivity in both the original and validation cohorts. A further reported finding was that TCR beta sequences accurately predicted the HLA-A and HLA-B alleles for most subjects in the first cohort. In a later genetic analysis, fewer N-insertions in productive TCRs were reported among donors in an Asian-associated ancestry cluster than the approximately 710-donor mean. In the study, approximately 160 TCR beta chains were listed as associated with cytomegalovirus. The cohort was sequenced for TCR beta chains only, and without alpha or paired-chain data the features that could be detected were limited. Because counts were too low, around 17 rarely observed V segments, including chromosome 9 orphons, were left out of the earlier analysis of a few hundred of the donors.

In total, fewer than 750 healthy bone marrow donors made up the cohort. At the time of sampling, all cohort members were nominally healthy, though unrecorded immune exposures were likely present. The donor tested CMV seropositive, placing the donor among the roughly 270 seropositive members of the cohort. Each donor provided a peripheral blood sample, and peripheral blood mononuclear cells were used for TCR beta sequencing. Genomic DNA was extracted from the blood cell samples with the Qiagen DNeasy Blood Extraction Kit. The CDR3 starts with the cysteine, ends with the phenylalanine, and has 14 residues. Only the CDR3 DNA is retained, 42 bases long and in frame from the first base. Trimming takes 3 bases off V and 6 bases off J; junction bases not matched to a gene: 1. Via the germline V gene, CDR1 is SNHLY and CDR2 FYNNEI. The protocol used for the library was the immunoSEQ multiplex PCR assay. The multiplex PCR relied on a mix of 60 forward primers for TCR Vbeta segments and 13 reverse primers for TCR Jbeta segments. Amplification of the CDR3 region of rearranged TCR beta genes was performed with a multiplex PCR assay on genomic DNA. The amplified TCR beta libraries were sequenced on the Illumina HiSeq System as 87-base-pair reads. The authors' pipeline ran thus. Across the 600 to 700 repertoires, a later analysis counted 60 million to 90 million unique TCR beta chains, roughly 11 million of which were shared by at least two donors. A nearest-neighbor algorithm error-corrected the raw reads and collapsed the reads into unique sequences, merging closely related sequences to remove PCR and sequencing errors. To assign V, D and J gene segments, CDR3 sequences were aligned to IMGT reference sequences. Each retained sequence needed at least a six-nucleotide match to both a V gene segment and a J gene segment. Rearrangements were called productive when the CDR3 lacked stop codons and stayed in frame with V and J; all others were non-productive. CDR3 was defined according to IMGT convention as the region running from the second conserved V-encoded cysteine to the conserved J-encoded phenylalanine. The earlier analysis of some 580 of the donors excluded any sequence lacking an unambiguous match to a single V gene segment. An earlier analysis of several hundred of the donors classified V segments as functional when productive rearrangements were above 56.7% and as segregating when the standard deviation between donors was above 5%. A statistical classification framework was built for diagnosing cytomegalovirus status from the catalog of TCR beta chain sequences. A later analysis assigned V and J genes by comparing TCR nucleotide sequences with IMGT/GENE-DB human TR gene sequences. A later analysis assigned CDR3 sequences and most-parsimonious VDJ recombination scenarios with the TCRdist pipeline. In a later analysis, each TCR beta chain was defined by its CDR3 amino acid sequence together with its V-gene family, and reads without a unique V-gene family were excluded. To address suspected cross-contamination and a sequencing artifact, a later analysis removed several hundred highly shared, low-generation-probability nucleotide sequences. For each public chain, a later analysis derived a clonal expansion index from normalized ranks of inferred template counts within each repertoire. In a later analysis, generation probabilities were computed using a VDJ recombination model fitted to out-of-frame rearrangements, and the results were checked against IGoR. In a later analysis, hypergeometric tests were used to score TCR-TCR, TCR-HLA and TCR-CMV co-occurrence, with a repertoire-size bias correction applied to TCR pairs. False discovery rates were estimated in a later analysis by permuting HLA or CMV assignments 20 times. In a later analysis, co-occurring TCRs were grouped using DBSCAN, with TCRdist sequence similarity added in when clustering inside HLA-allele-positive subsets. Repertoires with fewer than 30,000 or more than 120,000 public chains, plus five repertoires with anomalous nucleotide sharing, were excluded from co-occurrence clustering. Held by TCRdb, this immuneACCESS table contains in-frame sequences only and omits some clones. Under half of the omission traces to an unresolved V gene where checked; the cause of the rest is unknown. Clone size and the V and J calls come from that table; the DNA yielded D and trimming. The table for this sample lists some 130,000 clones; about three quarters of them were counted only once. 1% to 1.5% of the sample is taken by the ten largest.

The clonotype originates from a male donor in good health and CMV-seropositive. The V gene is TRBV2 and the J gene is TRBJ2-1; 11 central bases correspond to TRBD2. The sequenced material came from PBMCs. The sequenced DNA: TGTGCCAGCAGTGACGGGACTAGCGGCAATGAGCAGTTCTTC. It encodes CASSDGTSGNEQFF.